This TCR beta chain was retrieved from a study of spatial heterogeneity in lung cancer. MiXCR, run by TCRdb on the 5' RACE reads, gives a single entry per CDR3 protein. The sample includes 30,000 or so distinct CDR3 sequences, roughly 8% seen only once; the top ten take about 37%. Ten or more counts support this clonotype. Its antigen is unknown. Described time point: sample taken at primary tumor resection. Tumor, nontumor lung or frozen PBMC supplied whole RNA, sequenced without sorting. Untreated early-stage non-small cell lung cancer patients, 65 to 90 in total, were the donors. Unmatched junction bases numbered 2, after V lost 3 bases and J lost 0 bases. Looked up from germline, CDR1 is SGHRS and CDR2 is YFSETQ. The CDR3 covers 16 residues. Whole-study findings and limits: Blood carried ubiquitous expanded tumor TCRs more at resection than follow-up.

The TCR originated in a female donor with early-stage non-small cell lung cancer. The input for sequencing was PBMCs, taken at surgery. The chain couples TRBV5-1 to TRBJ2-1, with TRBD2 identical over 11 bases. CDR3 nucleotides: TGCGCCAGCAGCTCTAGCGGGGGGAGCTCCTACAATGAGCAGTTCTTC. It is translated as CASSSSGGSSYNEQFF. Together with reference TRBV5-1 and TRBJ2-1, the CDR3 gives the full variable domain: KAGVTQTPRYLIKTRGQQVTLSCSPISGHRSVSWYQQTPGQGLQFLFEYFSETQRNKGNFPGRFSGRQFSNSRSEMNVSTLELGDSALYLCASSSSGGSSYNEQFFGPGTRLTVL.